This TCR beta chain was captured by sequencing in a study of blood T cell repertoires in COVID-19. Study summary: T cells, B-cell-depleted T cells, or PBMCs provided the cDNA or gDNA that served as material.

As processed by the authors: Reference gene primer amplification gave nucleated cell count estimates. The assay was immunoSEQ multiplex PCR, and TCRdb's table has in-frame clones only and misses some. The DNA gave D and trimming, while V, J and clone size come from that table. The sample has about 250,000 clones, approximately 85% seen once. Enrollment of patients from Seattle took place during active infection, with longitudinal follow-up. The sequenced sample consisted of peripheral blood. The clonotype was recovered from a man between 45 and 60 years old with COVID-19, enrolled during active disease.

DNA for the CDR3: TGTGCCACAGGGGGGATGAACACTGAAGCTTTCTTT. Protein product: CATGGMNTEAFF. The chain is built from TRBV2 and TRBJ1-1; 7 bases are a match to TRBD1. CDR3 size: 12 residues. Per the germline V gene, CDR1 is SNHLY and CDR2 is FYNNEI. The V gene end was trimmed by 10 bases and the J gene end by 0 bases; junction bases not matched to a gene: 2.